These 13 T cell receptor beta chains originate from one sample sequenced in a study of blood T cell repertoires in COVID-19. TCRdb's copy holds only in-frame clones and misses some; the assay was immunoSEQ multiplex PCR. The data hold about 400,000 clones, with 65% to 90% observed a single time. Sequenced input: peripheral blood. These receptor sequences come from a woman aged 60-75 years with COVID-19, enrolled during active disease.

The V and J genes are TRBV6-2 or TRBV6-3 and TRBJ2-1, with 11 bases aligning to TRBD2. CDR3 size: 15 residues. Germline-derived CDR1 and CDR2 are MNHEY and SVGEGT. With V trimmed by 6 bases and J by 6 bases, 7 bases remained unmatched. The CDR3 loop reads CASSLLSGGANEQFF. CDR3 bases: TGTGCCAGCAGCCTCCTTAGCGGGGGGGCCAATGAGCAGTTCTTC.

This clone showed up just a few times. In DNA form, the CDR3 reads TGTGCCAGCAGAGGAGACACAGATACGCAGTATTTT. Protein: CASRGDTDTQYF. V gene TRBV7-9 combines with J gene TRBJ2-3; no clear D gene. The CDR3 is made up of 12 amino acids. V gave up 6 bases and J gave up 2 bases, with 6 bases separating them. Germline values: CDR1 SEHNR, CDR2 FQNEAQ (reference sequence).

The chain has TRBV7-9 and TRBJ1-1, with a weak D call TRBD1 (6 bases). This CDR3 comprises 13 residues. The germline V and J ends were trimmed by 4 bases and 6 bases, with 12 bases remaining between them. Per germline, CDR1 SEHNR and CDR2 FQNEAQ (reference sequence). In DNA, the CDR3 is TGTGCCAGCAGCTGGGTACAGGGCTCTGAAGCTTTCTTT. Translating it yields CASSWVQGSEAFF.

The chain recombines TRBV5-1 with TRBJ2-3; D gene ambiguous. This CDR3 is 13 amino acids long. Looked up from germline, CDR1 is SGHRS and CDR2 is YFSETQ. Trimming cost V 4 bases and J 5 bases, with 11 bases left between them. In DNA, the CDR3 is TGCGCCAGCAGCCAAGGCAGGAAAGATACGCAGTATTTT. Protein product: CASSQGRKDTQYF. The variable domain in full, with the rest retrieved from reference TRBV5-1 and TRBJ2-3, is KAGVTQTPRYLIKTRGQQVTLSCSPISGHRSVSWYQQTPGQGLQFLFEYFSETQRNKGNFPGRFSGRQFSNSRSEMNVSTLELGDSALYLCASSQGRKDTQYFGPGTRLTVL.

The chain couples TRBV9 to TRBJ2-7; TRBD1 aligns across 8 bases. Looked up from germline, CDR1 is SGDLS and CDR2 is YYNGEE. CDR3 length: 17 residues. Trimming removed 4 bases from V and 3 bases from J; junction bases left unmatched: 15. CDR3 DNA: TGTGCCAGCAGCTTAAAGGCGGTGACAGGGGCCCACTACGAGCAGTACTTC. It is translated as CASSLKAVTGAHYEQYF.

The J gene is TRBJ1-3, the V gene TRBV5-4; no clear D gene. V was trimmed by 0 bases and J by 0 bases, leaving 7 bases between them. Germline loops: CDR1 SGHNT, CDR2 YYREEE (reference sequence). The CDR3 has 15 residues. The CDR3 DNA reads TGTGCCAGCAGCTTGGGAGGGTACTCTGGAAACACCATATATTTT. It translates to CASSLGGYSGNTIYF.

This clone was seen a few times. This chain links TRBV11-1 with TRBJ1-1; D gene uncertain. Germline V gene data show CDR1 as SGHAT and CDR2 as FQDESV (reference sequence). V dropped 6 bases and J dropped 1 base, with 6 bases sitting between them. The CDR3 contains 12 residues. The CDR3 loop is CASSYRNTEAFF. CDR3 nucleotide sequence: TGTGCCAGCAGTTACAGGAACACTGAAGCTTTCTTT.

V usage is TRBV11-3 and J usage is TRBJ2-3, with D possibly matching TRBD1 (6 bases). Per the germline V gene, CDR1 is SGHNT and CDR2 is YENEEA. This CDR3 has 13 amino acids. The V and J ends lost 5 bases and 3 bases respectively, with 9 bases between them. CDR3: CASSPTGTDTQYF. Here the CDR3 DNA reads TGTGCCAGCAGCCCTACAGGGACAGATACGCAGTATTTT.

The genes are TRBV19 and TRBJ1-5; D is possibly TRBD1 (6 bases). Trimming took off 4 bases at V and 8 bases at J, with 21 bases between the two ends. The CDR3 covers 16 residues. Germline V gene sequence: CDR1 LNHDA, CDR2 SQIVND (reference sequence). The CDR3 is CASSTPQGPTREPQHF. The CDR3 DNA is TGTGCCAGTAGTACGCCTCAGGGGCCAACCAGGGAGCCCCAGCATTTT.

By sample fraction, this clone is medium-sized. The chain employs TRBV7-6 and TRBJ1-5; 10 nucleotides line up with TRBD1. This CDR3 contains 15 residues. V was pared by 1 base and J by 5 bases, with 2 bases of the junction left unmatched. Per the germline V gene, CDR1 is SGHVS and CDR2 is FNYEAQ. Here the CDR3 reads CASSLEGQGYQPQHF. The CDR3, as DNA: TGTGCCAGCAGCTTAGAGGGACAGGGGTATCAGCCCCAGCATTTT.

This chain uses TRBV15 with TRBJ1-5; the D gene is possibly TRBD1 (5 bases). V was pared by 0 bases and J by 0 bases, with 18 bases between. The CDR3 sequence is 19 residues long. CDR1 is LNHNV and CDR2 is YYDKDF in the germline V gene (reference sequence). CDR3 in amino acids: CATSRDYDRLLDSNQPQHF. The CDR3 DNA follows: TGTGCCACCAGCAGAGATTACGACAGACTTTTAGATAGCAATCAGCCCCAGCATTTT.

This clone was counted between two and nine times. The chain uses TRBV10-3 and TRBJ2-5; D might be TRBD2 (6 bases). Germline CDR1 and CDR2: ENHRY and SYGVKD. The CDR3 is 15 amino acids. Deletions cut 3 bases from V and 5 bases from J, with 16 bases between. The CDR3 DNA reads TGTGCCATCAGTGACCCCGGGACTCCGGGTGAGACCCAGTACTTC. Translation gives CAISDPGTPGETQYF.

V gene TRBV4-2 combines with J gene TRBJ2-3; possibly TRBD1 for D (5 bases). The germline V gene has CDR1 LGHNA and CDR2 YNFKEQ. The germline V and J ends were trimmed by 0 bases and 2 bases, with 21 bases remaining between them. This CDR3 is built from 19 residues. The CDR3 DNA follows: TGTGCCAGCAGCCAAGAGCAGGGTCAGGGCGCTTTCCTCACAGATACGCAGTATTTT. This encodes CASSQEQGQGAFLTDTQYF.